The clone carrying this T cell receptor beta chain was seen only a few times. Its antigen remains unknown. These data are taken from a study of T cell repertoires in cytomegalovirus infection. Study-level information: Both CMV infection and a matching HLA type were indicated by public TCR beta signatures. Whole-study results and caveats: The ex vivo response showed dominance by HLA-C-restricted CMV-specific TCR beta clonotypes. Frequencies of public TCR beta families were cumulated, and this identified carriers of CMV plus the relevant HLA.

TCRdb ran MiXCR on the reads and lists one entry per CDR3 protein. The data hold fewer than 350,000 distinct CDR3 sequences, with around 9.5% observed a single time. CDR1 and CDR2 from the germline V gene are LGHNA and YSLEER. The V and J ends lost 1 base and 7 bases respectively, with 12 bases between them. The CDR3 runs to 14 residues. Sequencing used PBMCs. This sequence joins TRBV4-3 and TRBJ2-3; D gene uncertain. The receptor comes from a human donor in good health (CMV status not recorded). Some clones in this sample may be carry-over from other donors' samples. The CDR3 reads CASSQGHSMNTQYF. CDR3 sequence (DNA): TGCGCCAGCAGCCAAGGGCACAGCATGAATACGCAGTATTTT.